One and the same sample provided the 13 T cell receptor beta chains below, sequenced in a study of cytomegalovirus exposure and HLA in healthy donors. Only in-frame clones appear in the TCRdb table, and some are missing; sequencing was by immunoSEQ multiplex PCR. The table lists about 74,000 clones, about 93% of them singletons. Sequencing used PBMCs. The receptors come from a woman under 30 in good health and CMV-seropositive.

This clone is medium-sized within its sample. The rearrangement joins TRBV2 to TRBJ2-2, with 7 bases aligning to TRBD1. CDR1 SNHLY and CDR2 FYNNEI come from the germline V gene. This CDR3 contains 14 residues. Trimming took 6 bases from V and 2 from J; bases not matched to a gene: 3. CDR3 sequence: CASSWDSNTGELFF. The CDR3 DNA reads as TGTGCCAGCAGCTGGGACAGCAACACCGGGGAGCTGTTTTTT.

The genes are TRBV5-1 and TRBJ2-1; TRBD2 is a possible D gene (6 bases). CDR3 length: 14 residues. Trimming pared 1 base from V and 7 bases from J, leaving 12 bases between. In germline, CDR1 is SGHRS, CDR2 YFSETQ. The CDR3: CASSLTGALNEQFF. The CDR3 DNA reads TGCGCCAGCAGCTTGACGGGAGCTTTGAATGAGCAGTTCTTC.

The chain is built from TRBV5-5 and TRBJ1-1; 10 bases fit TRBD1. Germline loops: CDR1 SGHKS, CDR2 YYEKEE (reference sequence). V lost 4 bases, J lost 0 bases, and 3 bases stayed unmatched. CDR3 size: 15 residues. The CDR3 is CASSEGQGLNTEAFF. In nucleotides, the CDR3 is TGTGCCAGCAGCGAGGGACAGGGGTTGAACACTGAAGCTTTCTTT.

This clone came up once. The gene calls are TRBV28 and TRBJ2-2, with TRBD1 matching over 9 bases. Per the germline V gene, CDR1 is MDHEN and CDR2 is SYDVKM. The J segment lost 6 bases and the V segment lost 3 bases, leaving 5 bases of the junction unmatched. CDR3 length: 15 amino acids. DNA of the CDR3: TGTGCCAGCAGTTTGACAGGGGGGTCTTCCGGGGAGCTGTTTTTT. The encoded protein is CASSLTGGSSGELFF.

The rearrangement joins TRBV19 to TRBJ1-5; 9 nucleotides agree with TRBD1. After removal of 5 bases from V and 0 bases from J, the junction contained 8 bases not matched to a gene. Germline V gives CDR1 LNHDA, CDR2 SQIVND (reference sequence). The CDR3 spans 17 residues. The CDR3 region is CASSPWDRVSSNQPQHF. The CDR3 region has the DNA TGTGCCAGTAGTCCCTGGGACAGGGTTTCTAGCAATCAGCCCCAGCATTTT.

This clone was seen a single time. The chain has TRBV15 and TRBJ1-3; possible D gene TRBD1, 6 bases. Trimming shortened V by 1 base and J by 4 bases, and 8 bases separated the two germline ends. Germline lookup yields CDR1 LNHNV and CDR2 YYDKDF (reference sequence). CDR3 size: 14 residues. The CDR3 bases are TGTGCCACCAGCAGAGGGACAGAAGGAAACACCATATATTTT. Protein product: CATSRGTEGNTIYF.

This chain links TRBV4-3 with TRBJ1-1; the D gene is possibly TRBD1 (6 bases). Germline loops: CDR1 LGHNA, CDR2 YSLEER. The CDR3 is made up of 14 amino acids. Trimming stripped 2 bases from V and 5 bases from J, with 12 bases between. The chain's CDR3 is CASSQRVQGTEAFF. The CDR3 DNA follows: TGCGCCAGCAGCCAAAGAGTCCAGGGGACTGAAGCTTTCTTT.

V is TRBV7-9 and J is TRBJ1-1, with 12 positions matching TRBD1. Germline-derived CDR1 and CDR2 are SEHNR and FQNEAQ (reference sequence). Unmatched junction bases numbered 3, after V lost 4 bases and J lost 3 bases. This CDR3 is built from 15 residues. CDR3: CASSSGQGADTEAFF. The DNA for the CDR3 is TGTGCCAGCAGCTCGGGACAGGGGGCGGACACTGAAGCTTTCTTT.

The chain carries TRBV14 and TRBJ1-2; D is unresolved. Trimming took off 3 bases at V and 8 bases at J, with 10 bases between the two ends. The CDR3 has 12 amino acids. The V gene's germline CDR1 is SGHDN and CDR2 FVKESK. The CDR3 loop is CASSQGVRGYTF. The CDR3 DNA reads TGTGCCAGCAGCCAGGGAGTAAGGGGCTACACCTTC.

This clone was counted once. The CDR3 loop is CASSQVSYEQYF. DNA for the CDR3: TGTGCCAGCAGCCAAGTCTCTTACGAGCAGTACTTC. The rearrangement links TRBV4-2 to TRBJ2-7; D uncertain. The CDR3 length is 12 residues. V lost 1 base and J 4 bases, leaving 5 bases between the germline ends. CDR1 is LGHNA, CDR2 YNFKEQ, per germline.

This chain uses TRBV9 with TRBJ1-1; 8 bases match TRBD1. Germline V gene sequence: CDR1 SGDLS, CDR2 YYNGEE. Trimming cost V 4 bases and J 5 bases; bases outside gene matches: 7. This CDR3 is built from 14 residues. The DNA for the CDR3 is TGTGCCAGCAGCCCCCCAGGGGGCGCGACTGAAGCTTTCTTT. It translates to CASSPPGGATEAFF.

V and J are TRBV6-1 and TRBJ2-3; 7 bases agree with TRBD2. This CDR3 has 14 amino acids. The V segment lost 2 bases and the J segment 6 bases; nucleotides outside the gene matches: 5. Germline V gives CDR1 MNHNS, CDR2 SASEGT. CDR3 in DNA: TGTGCCAGCAGTGAACGGGGGGTCGTTGATACGCAGTATTTT. This gives the protein CASSERGVVDTQYF.

A single count supports this clone. The gene calls are TRBV30 and TRBJ1-3, with TRBD1 as a possible D gene (5 bases). Trimming removed 3 bases from V and 0 bases from J, with 18 bases in between. The CDR3 sequence is 17 residues long. The germline V gene encodes CDR1 GTSNPN and CDR2 SVGIG (reference sequence). The CDR3 region is CAWSSAMDTNSGNTIYF. CDR3 DNA sequence: TGTGCCTGGAGCTCAGCTATGGACACAAACTCTGGAAACACCATATATTTT.